The rows below give T cell receptor beta chains drawn from one sample of a study of blood T cells in healthy people across ages. TCRdb reprocessed the 5' RACE reads with MiXCR, giving one entry per CDR3 protein. The top ten clones hold about 21% of a sample with 1,800,000 or so distinct CDR3 sequences, around 42% of them seen once. Specimen: blood. Receptors were obtained from a human donor in good health. The CDR3 runs from the conserved cysteine through the conserved F or W. The order of the fields is V gene, clone size, J gene, D gene, CDR3 protein, CDR3 DNA. The D gene is left open where the match is weak. The size of a clone is reported for some rows only, either as once, few or many, or as a class for expanded clones.

v_call: TRBV29-1
clone_size: few
j_call: TRBJ2-5
d_call: .
cdr3_aa: CSVERGDARETQYF
cdr3_nt: TGCAGCGTTGAGCGCGGGGACGCCCGGGAGACCCAGTACTTC

v_call: TRBV4-3
clone_size: .
j_call: TRBJ1-2
d_call: .
cdr3_aa: CASSHQRWDYGYTF
cdr3_nt: TGCGCCAGCAGCCATCAAAGGTGGGACTATGGCTACACCTTC

v_call: TRBV20-1
clone_size: .
j_call: TRBJ2-1
d_call: TRBD2
cdr3_aa: CSARGPNSGGAHPHNEQFF
cdr3_nt: TGCAGTGCTAGAGGACCCAACAGCGGGGGGGCCCACCCACACAATGAGCAGTTCTTC

v_call: TRBV4-3
clone_size: few
j_call: TRBJ1-1
d_call: TRBD1
cdr3_aa: CASSQDQQGRTEAFF
cdr3_nt: TGCGCCAGCAGCCAAGATCAACAGGGGAGAACTGAAGCTTTCTTT

v_call: TRBV5-6
clone_size: .
j_call: TRBJ2-4
d_call: .
cdr3_aa: CASSLGAGVNIQYF
cdr3_nt: TGTGCCAGCAGCTTGGGGGCAGGGGTAAACATTCAGTACTTC

v_call: TRBV20-1
clone_size: .
j_call: TRBJ2-5
d_call: .
cdr3_aa: CSARGEAQMQYF
cdr3_nt: TGCAGTGCTAGAGGGGAAGCACAGATGCAGTACTTC

v_call: TRBV5-1
clone_size: .
j_call: TRBJ1-4
d_call: TRBD1
cdr3_aa: CASSTGTVNEKLFF
cdr3_nt: TGCGCCAGCAGCACCGGGACAGTTAATGAAAAACTGTTTTTT

v_call: TRBV3-1
clone_size: few
j_call: TRBJ2-1
d_call: .
cdr3_aa: CASSQESGIEQFF
cdr3_nt: TGTGCCAGCAGCCAAGAGTCAGGGATTGAGCAGTTCTTC

v_call: TRBV6-5
clone_size: .
j_call: TRBJ1-1
d_call: .
cdr3_aa: CASSGVGLEAFF
cdr3_nt: TGTGCCAGCAGTGGAGTGGGCCTTGAGGCTTTCTTT

v_call: TRBV28
clone_size: .
j_call: TRBJ1-2
d_call: TRBD1
cdr3_aa: CASRPRDRELGGYTF
cdr3_nt: TGTGCCAGCAGGCCTAGGGACAGGGAGCTTGGTGGCTACACCTTC

v_call: TRBV20-1
clone_size: few
j_call: TRBJ2-1
d_call: TRBD1
cdr3_aa: CSAGQDRDNEQFF
cdr3_nt: TGCAGTGCTGGACAGGACAGGGACAATGAGCAGTTCTTC

v_call: TRBV4-2
clone_size: few
j_call: TRBJ1-2
d_call: .
cdr3_aa: CASSQDPAPGHYGYTF
cdr3_nt: TGTGCCAGCAGCCAAGATCCTGCGCCCGGCCACTATGGCTACACCTTC

v_call: TRBV12-3/TRBV12-4
clone_size: .
j_call: TRBJ2-7
d_call: TRBD2
cdr3_aa: CASSGGGTILSYEQYF
cdr3_nt: TGTGCCAGCAGTGGGGGGGGGACCATCCTCTCCTACGAGCAGTACTTC

v_call: TRBV6-2/TRBV6-3
clone_size: few
j_call: TRBJ2-1
d_call: .
cdr3_aa: CASSYDSLRGPGQFF
cdr3_nt: TGTGCCAGCAGTTATGATAGCCTGAGGGGACCCGGGCAGTTCTTC

v_call: TRBV12-3/TRBV12-4
clone_size: .
j_call: TRBJ2-5
d_call: .
cdr3_aa: CASSPVSDSLETQYF
cdr3_nt: TGTGCCAGCAGTCCGGTCTCGGACAGCCTAGAGACCCAGTACTTC

v_call: TRBV7-2
clone_size: .
j_call: TRBJ2-3
d_call: TRBD1
cdr3_aa: CASSQNRGPTDTQYF
cdr3_nt: TGTGCCAGCAGCCAGAACAGGGGGCCCACAGATACGCAGTATTTT

v_call: TRBV6-1
clone_size: .
j_call: TRBJ2-7
d_call: .
cdr3_aa: CASSEEPYEQYF
cdr3_nt: TGTGCCAGCAGTGAAGAACCCTACGAGCAGTACTTC

v_call: TRBV25-1
clone_size: .
j_call: TRBJ1-1
d_call: .
cdr3_aa: CASSELGDQNTEAFF
cdr3_nt: TGTGCCAGCAGTGAATTGGGGGATCAGAACACTGAAGCTTTCTTT

v_call: TRBV5-1
clone_size: many
j_call: TRBJ1-2
d_call: .
cdr3_aa: CASSRASGTNGYTF
cdr3_nt: TGCGCCAGCAGCAGGGCATCCGGGACAAACGGCTACACCTTC

v_call: TRBV4-1
clone_size: few
j_call: TRBJ2-3
d_call: TRBD2
cdr3_aa: CASTQKLAGAPTDTQYF
cdr3_nt: TGCGCCAGCACCCAAAAGCTAGCGGGGGCCCCCACAGATACGCAGTATTTT

v_call: TRBV20-1
clone_size: .
j_call: TRBJ1-6
d_call: .
cdr3_aa: CSARDLDWDNSPLHF
cdr3_nt: TGCAGTGCTAGAGATCTAGACTGGGATAATTCACCCCTCCACTTT

v_call: TRBV6-1
clone_size: .
j_call: TRBJ1-5
d_call: .
cdr3_aa: CATTRVGSNQPQHF
cdr3_nt: TGTGCCACCACCAGGGTTGGAAGCAATCAGCCCCAGCATTTT

v_call: TRBV15
clone_size: .
j_call: TRBJ2-1
d_call: .
cdr3_aa: CATSRKQGDEQFF
cdr3_nt: TGTGCCACCAGCAGAAAACAAGGGGATGAGCAGTTCTTC

v_call: TRBV12-3/TRBV12-4
clone_size: .
j_call: TRBJ1-4
d_call: TRBD1
cdr3_aa: CASTQGVALFF
cdr3_nt: TGTGCCAGCACACAGGGGGTGGCACTGTTTTTT

v_call: TRBV12-3/TRBV12-4
clone_size: few
j_call: TRBJ1-2
d_call: .
cdr3_aa: CASSFAVPGLNYGYTF
cdr3_nt: TGTGCCAGCAGTTTCGCAGTTCCGGGACTAAACTATGGCTACACCTTC

v_call: TRBV15
clone_size: .
j_call: TRBJ2-3
d_call: .
cdr3_aa: CATSRRGKDTQYF
cdr3_nt: TGTGCCACCAGCAGACGGGGGAAAGATACGCAGTATTTT

v_call: TRBV5-6
clone_size: .
j_call: TRBJ2-7
d_call: .
cdr3_aa: CASSRATAITAEQYF
cdr3_nt: TGTGCCAGCAGCCGGGCGACAGCAATCACCGCCGAGCAGTACTTC

v_call: TRBV20-1
clone_size: once
j_call: TRBJ2-1
d_call: .
cdr3_aa: CSARAADSLLNKQFF
cdr3_nt: TGCAGTGCTAGAGCGGCCGACAGCCTGCTTAATAAGCAGTTCTTC

v_call: TRBV18
clone_size: .
j_call: TRBJ2-7
d_call: TRBD1
cdr3_aa: CASSPTRDRGVDEQYF
cdr3_nt: TGCGCCAGCTCACCGACTCGGGACAGGGGCGTAGACGAGCAGTACTTC

v_call: TRBV20-1
clone_size: .
j_call: TRBJ2-1
d_call: .
cdr3_aa: CSALGSSSYNEQFF
cdr3_nt: TGCAGTGCTTTGGGCTCGAGCTCCTACAATGAGCAGTTCTTC

v_call: TRBV4-1
clone_size: .
j_call: TRBJ1-1
d_call: .
cdr3_aa: CASSQVETDEAFF
cdr3_nt: TGCGCCAGCAGCCAAGTTGAAACCGATGAAGCTTTCTTT

v_call: TRBV7-9
clone_size: .
j_call: TRBJ2-3
d_call: .
cdr3_aa: CASSSRWVTDMQYF
cdr3_nt: TGTGCCAGCAGCTCCCGGTGGGTCACAGATATGCAGTATTTT

v_call: TRBV12-5
clone_size: few
j_call: TRBJ2-3
d_call: TRBD2
cdr3_aa: CASGFRRLAGGSSTDTQYF
cdr3_nt: TGTGCTAGTGGTTTCCGCCGACTAGCGGGGGGCAGTAGCACAGATACGCAGTATTTT

v_call: TRBV5-5
clone_size: .
j_call: TRBJ1-2
d_call: TRBD1
cdr3_aa: CASSLVLGTARGYTF
cdr3_nt: TGTGCCAGCAGCCTGGTACTCGGGACAGCGCGGGGCTACACCTTC

v_call: TRBV12-3/TRBV12-4
clone_size: once
j_call: TRBJ1-2
d_call: .
cdr3_aa: CASSSDNNAGYTF
cdr3_nt: TGTGCCAGCAGTAGTGATAACAACGCGGGCTACACCTTC

v_call: TRBV7-9
clone_size: .
j_call: TRBJ2-7
d_call: .
cdr3_aa: CTSSLESVSPGYF
cdr3_nt: TGTACCAGCAGCTTAGAGTCTGTTTCCCCGGGGTACTTC

v_call: TRBV7-6
clone_size: .
j_call: TRBJ2-7
d_call: .
cdr3_aa: CASGSYYEQYF
cdr3_nt: TGTGCCAGCGGCAGCTACTACGAGCAGTACTTC

v_call: TRBV10-3
clone_size: .
j_call: TRBJ2-3
d_call: .
cdr3_aa: CAISDSIAADTQYF
cdr3_nt: TGTGCCATCAGTGATTCCATCGCAGCAGATACGCAGTATTTT

v_call: TRBV28
clone_size: .
j_call: TRBJ1-1
d_call: .
cdr3_aa: CASSFEGHTEAFF
cdr3_nt: TGTGCCAGCAGCTTCGAGGGACACACTGAAGCTTTCTTT

v_call: TRBV5-1
clone_size: .
j_call: TRBJ2-3
d_call: TRBD2
cdr3_aa: CASSKRGGTTQYF
cdr3_nt: TGCGCCAGCAGTAAGCGGGGGGGCACTACGCAGTATTTT

v_call: TRBV20-1
clone_size: .
j_call: TRBJ2-3
d_call: .
cdr3_aa: CSARDHGLLTDTQYF
cdr3_nt: TGCAGTGCTAGAGACCATGGACTGCTCACAGATACGCAGTATTTT